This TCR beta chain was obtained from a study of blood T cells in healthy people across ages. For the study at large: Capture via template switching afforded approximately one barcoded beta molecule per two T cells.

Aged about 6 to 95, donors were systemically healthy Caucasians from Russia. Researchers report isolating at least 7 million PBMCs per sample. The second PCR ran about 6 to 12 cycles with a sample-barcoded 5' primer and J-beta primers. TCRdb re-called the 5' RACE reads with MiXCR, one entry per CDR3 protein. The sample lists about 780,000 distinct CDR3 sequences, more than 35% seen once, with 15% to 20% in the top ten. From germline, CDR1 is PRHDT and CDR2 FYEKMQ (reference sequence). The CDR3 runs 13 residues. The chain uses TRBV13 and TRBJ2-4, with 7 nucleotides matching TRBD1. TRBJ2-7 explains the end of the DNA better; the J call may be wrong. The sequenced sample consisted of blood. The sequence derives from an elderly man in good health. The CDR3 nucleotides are TGTGCCAGCAGTTCCCGGCAGGGGGACGAGCAGTACTTC. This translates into CASSSRQGDEQYF.